Listed below are T cell receptor beta chains from one sample, sequenced in a study of blood T cells in healthy people across ages. TCRdb reanalysed the 5' RACE reads using MiXCR and keeps one entry per CDR3 protein. The table lists about 1.8 million distinct CDR3 sequences, about 49% of them singletons, with over 2% in the top ten. The source material was blood. These TCRs come from a woman between 40 and 55 years old in good health. The CDR3 runs from the conserved cysteine through the conserved F or W. Each record gives: J gene, V gene, D gene, clone size, CDR3 DNA, CDR3 protein. A D gene is named only where the DNA matches it firmly. Expanded clones are given a class, and other clones once, few, many or no size at all.

TRBJ2-3 TRBV24-1 NA NA TGTGCCACCAGTGATTTCAGAGATGCGCAGTATTTT CATSDFRDAQYF
TRBJ2-7 TRBV5-1 NA NA TGCGCCAGCAGCTCGCCAGGGATCCACGAGCAGTACTTC CASSSPGIHEQYF
TRBJ1-5 TRBV6-2/TRBV6-3 NA NA TGTGCCAGCAGTTACTGGGGGTACAATCAGCCCCAGCATTTT CASSYWGYNQPQHF
TRBJ1-2 TRBV20-1 TRBD1 NA TGCAGTGCTTTAGGGGGCAATGGCTACACCTTC CSALGGNGYTF
TRBJ2-1 TRBV6-5 NA NA TGTGCCAGCAGTCGGGCCCCTCCGATCAATGAGCAGTTCTTC CASSRAPPINEQFF
TRBJ1-2 TRBV7-2 NA NA TGTGCCAGCAGCTTAGTGATGAGCTATGGCTACACCTTC CASSLVMSYGYTF
TRBJ2-1 TRBV5-1 NA NA TGCGCCAGTACCTACGGACTCCTCGATTTTTACAATGAGCAGTTCTTC CASTYGLLDFYNEQFF
TRBJ2-7 TRBV29-1 NA NA TGCAGCGTTGGCGGCCATGCCCCCTTCGCCTACGAGCAGTACTTC CSVGGHAPFAYEQYF
TRBJ2-3 TRBV11-2 TRBD2 NA TGTGCCAGCAGCTTCGGGGGGGGAGGAGGACAGACTAAGTATTTT CASSFGGGGGQTKYF
TRBJ2-5 TRBV12-3/TRBV12-4 TRBD2 NA TGTGCCAGCAGTCTCAGGACTAGCGGGGGGGCGGTGGGCGAGACCCAGTACTTC CASSLRTSGGAVGETQYF
TRBJ2-7 TRBV7-9 NA NA TGTGCCAGCAGTTCCTCGACAGGACCCTCCTACGAGCAGTACTTC CASSSSTGPSYEQYF
TRBJ1-2 TRBV4-2 NA NA TGTGCCAGCAGCCAAGATGGAGTTCGCGGCTACACCTTC CASSQDGVRGYTF
TRBJ1-2 TRBV9 NA NA TGTGCCAGCCACGGGGGGCAACAAGCTGACTATGGCTACACCTTC CASHGGQQADYGYTF
TRBJ2-1 TRBV7-9 TRBD2 NA TGTGCCAGCAGCCTCGGACTAGCGGGGAGGGGCGATGAGCAGTTCTTC CASSLGLAGRGDEQFF
TRBJ2-1 TRBV7-2 NA NA TGTGCCAGCAGGATCGAGGCCGGGCCCGAGCAGTTCTTC CASRIEAGPEQFF
TRBJ2-1 TRBV7-2 TRBD1 NA TGTGCCAGCAGCCCCAGACAGGGGACCAATGAGCAGTTCTTC CASSPRQGTNEQFF
TRBJ2-7 TRBV28 TRBD1 NA TGTGCCAGCAGTTCACGATCGGGACAGGGTTTACACGAGCAGTACTTC CASSSRSGQGLHEQYF
TRBJ2-3 TRBV7-2 NA NA TGTGCCAGCAGCTTAAAGGGACTTCGGTTGTATTTT CASSLKGLRLYF
TRBJ2-7 TRBV20-1 TRBD2 few TGCAGTGCCAAAAGCGGGGGGCCAAAGGAGCAGTACTTC CSAKSGGPKEQYF
TRBJ2-5 TRBV7-8 TRBD2 few TGTGCCAGCAGCTTAAAGGGCGGGAGAACCCAAGAGACCCAGTACTTC CASSLKGGRTQETQYF
TRBJ2-1 TRBV5-1 TRBD1 NA TGCGCCAGCAGCTTGACTTCGGGACAGGGCTCCTACAATGAGCAGTTCTTC CASSLTSGQGSYNEQFF
TRBJ1-2 TRBV20-1 NA few TGCAGTGCCCTTGTGGACAGTGGGCTCTATGGCTACACCTTC CSALVDSGLYGYTF
TRBJ1-3 TRBV4-3 NA NA TGCGCCAGCAGCCAAGAGGATGGGGGAAACACCATATATTTT CASSQEDGGNTIYF
TRBJ2-7 TRBV20-1 NA few TGCAGTGCTGTCCGGGACTCCCCCTACGAGCAGTACTTC CSAVRDSPYEQYF
TRBJ2-1 TRBV7-2 NA NA TGTGCCAGCAGCTCGCTAGTGTTTGAGCAGTTCTTC CASSSLVFEQFF
TRBJ1-1 TRBV7-3 TRBD1 NA TGTGCCAGCAGCTTGATGGGACAGACGGGTTTCTTT CASSLMGQTGFF
TRBJ2-3 TRBV10-3 NA few TGTGCCATCAGCCTTGGACACCATAGCACAGATACGCAGTATTTT CAISLGHHSTDTQYF
TRBJ2-7 TRBV28 NA NA TGTGCCAGCAGTCGGGACCACTCCTACGAGCAGTACTTC CASSRDHSYEQYF
TRBJ2-7 TRBV5-1 TRBD2 NA TGCGCCAGCAGCTTGACGGGGGGTTTAAAAGGCGAGCAGTACTTC CASSLTGGLKGEQYF
TRBJ2-7 TRBV7-2 NA few TGTGCCAGCAGCTTACCACCCTTCTCCTACGAGCAGTACTTC CASSLPPFSYEQYF